These 27 T cell receptor beta chains share one sample of origin, sequenced in a study of T cell changes during pregnancy in multiple sclerosis. TCRdb's table, derived via immunoSEQ multiplex PCR, lists solely in-frame clones and lacks some. The repertoire has about 59,000 clones, 92% of them found once; the top ten carry around 2.5%. The specimen was peripheral blood, collected in the second trimester of pregnancy. All receptors come from a female donor in good health, enrolled as a control in a pregnancy study.

The chain employs TRBV11-3 and TRBJ2-1; TRBD1 aligns across 8 bases. The CDR3 totals 16 residues. From germline, CDR1 is SGHNT and CDR2 YENEEA. Germline trimming cut 4 bases from V and 3 bases from J; bases unmatched to any gene: 8. CDR3 loop: CASSSQPDRGYNEQFF. In DNA form, the CDR3 reads TGTGCCAGCAGCTCCCAACCCGACAGGGGCTACAATGAGCAGTTCTTC.

The chain is built from TRBV27 and TRBJ2-6; a possible D gene is TRBD1 (5 bases). V lost 3 bases to trimming and J lost 2 bases, with 11 bases between them. Germline V lookup: CDR1 MNHEY, CDR2 SMNVEV (reference sequence). The CDR3 loop spans 16 amino acids. As DNA, the CDR3 is TGTGCCAGCAGTTTTAGTACAGGCACTGGGGCCAACGTCCTGACTTTC. This gives the protein CASSFSTGTGANVLTF.

The rearrangement links TRBV29-1 to TRBJ1-2; 7 bases match TRBD1. Germline CDR1 reads SQVTM; CDR2 reads ANQGSEA. The length of the CDR3 is 12 residues. The junction had 10 bases not matched to a gene; V was cut back by 7 bases and J by 8 bases. The CDR3 protein is CSEGDRWRGYTF. CDR3 nucleotide sequence: TGCAGCGAAGGGGACAGATGGAGAGGCTACACCTTC.

The rearrangement uses TRBV29-1 and TRBJ2-5; 14 bases are a match to TRBD2. CDR3 length equals 14 residues. Trimming took 7 bases from V and 5 from J; bases not matched to a gene: 6. Germline assignment: CDR1 SQVTM and CDR2 ANQGSEA. The CDR3 nucleotides read TGCAGCGGATCCGGGACTAGCGGGAGTGAGACCCAGTACTTC. Translating gives CSGSGTSGSETQYF.

The V gene is TRBV28, the J gene TRBJ2-5; D possibly corresponds to TRBD2 (5 bases). The CDR3 sequence is 16 residues long. Trimming removed 1 base at V and 1 base at J, with 13 bases between. Germline V gene lookup returns CDR1 MDHEN and CDR2 SYDVKM. The CDR3 here is CASSLFVSGSQETQYF. CDR3 DNA: TGTGCCAGCAGTTTATTCGTCTCGGGGTCCCAAGAGACCCAGTACTTC.

The chain is built from TRBV5-6 and TRBJ2-7; 10 nucleotides line up with TRBD1. V shed 2 bases, J shed 3 bases, and the junction held 5 bases outside the gene matches. The CDR3 spans 15 residues. The germline CDR1 and CDR2 sequences are SGHDT and YYEEEE. The CDR3 DNA reads TGTGCCAGCAGCTTTTGGGACAGGGGCCTCTACGAGCAGTACTTC. Its protein is CASSFWDRGLYEQYF.

The V gene is TRBV13, the J gene TRBJ2-6; TRBD1 matches at 10 bases. Germline V gives CDR1 PRHDT, CDR2 FYEKMQ (reference sequence). V lost 5 bases and J lost 3; bases outside the gene matches: 13. This CDR3 has 19 residues. CDR3 in DNA: TGTGCCAGCAGCCACTCAACCGGGACAGGGGAACTTGGGGCCAACGTCCTGACTTTC. It encodes CASSHSTGTGELGANVLTF.

V usage is TRBV7-9 and J usage is TRBJ2-5, with a possible D match to TRBD1 (6 bases). The CDR3 has 15 residues. The germline gives CDR1 SEHNR, CDR2 FQNEAQ (reference sequence). V was pared by 1 base and J by 7 bases, with 16 bases between. The CDR3 region has the DNA TGTGCCAGCAGCTTAGGAGGTGCGCGGACAGCGACCCAGTACTTC. As protein: CASSLGGARTATQYF.

The J gene is TRBJ1-1, the V gene TRBV11-2; D may be TRBD1 (6 bases). V dropped 3 bases and J dropped 0 bases, with 11 bases sitting between them. CDR1 is SGHAT, CDR2 FQNNGV, per germline. The CDR3 covers 15 residues. The CDR3 region is CASSLTGTMNTEAFF. DNA of the CDR3: TGTGCCAGCAGCTTGACAGGTACGATGAACACTGAAGCTTTCTTT.

The chain recombines TRBV30 with TRBJ2-5, with a weak D call TRBD2 (6 bases). CDR1 is GTSNPN and CDR2 is SVGIG in the germline V gene (reference sequence). Trimming took off 0 bases at V and 4 bases at J, with 12 bases between the two ends. The CDR3 is 14 residues long. As DNA, the CDR3 is TGTGCCTGGAGTGTACCGGGACTTGGAGAGACCCAGTACTTC. This sequence encodes CAWSVPGLGETQYF.

Points on this clone: The junction shows a germline mismatch at one end, possibly a read error. J is TRBJ2-1 and V is TRBV30, with 10 bases lining up with TRBD2. CDR1 is GTSNPN and CDR2 is SVGIG in the germline V gene (reference sequence). The CDR3 covers 17 residues. CDR3 sequence: CTWSRKRTSGVYNEQFF. The DNA for the CDR3 is TGTACCTGGAGTAGGAAAAGGACTAGCGGAGTATACAATGAGCAGTTCTTC.

The V and J genes are TRBV4-1 and TRBJ2-5; 8 positions match TRBD2. The length of the CDR3 is 17 residues. The junction had 8 bases not matched to a gene; V was cut back by 1 base and J by 1 base. Per germline, CDR1 MGHRA and CDR2 YSYEKL. CDR3 sequence (DNA): TGCGCCAGCAGCCAAGTTCTATACGGGAGGGGCCAAGAGACCCAGTACTTC. It specifies CASSQVLYGRGQETQYF.

This chain connects TRBV19 to TRBJ2-7, with 8 bases that match TRBD1. Losses at the gene ends were 5 bases for V and 4 bases for J; bases not matched to a gene: 7. The CDR3 spans 14 residues. Looked up from germline, CDR1 is LNHDA and CDR2 is SQIVND (reference sequence). The CDR3: CASSGRQGPYEQYF. For the CDR3, the DNA is TGTGCCAGTAGTGGAAGACAGGGGCCTTACGAGCAGTACTTC.

CDR3 DNA: TGTGCCAGTAGTAGGGGCGGGGGGGCTTACAATGAGCAGTTCTTC. The encoded protein is CASSRGGGAYNEQFF. The rearrangement links TRBV19 to TRBJ2-1, with 9 bases identical to TRBD2. V was clipped by 4 bases and J by 4 bases; unmatched bases: 5. The CDR3 is 15 amino acids. Germline lookup yields CDR1 LNHDA and CDR2 SQIVND (reference sequence). The full variable domain, in which reference TRBV19 and TRBJ2-1 provide the parts outside the CDR3, is DGGITQSPKYLFRKEGQNVTLSCEQNLNHDAMYWYRQDPGQGLRLIYYSQIVNDFQKGDIAEGYSVSREKKESFPLTVTSAQKNPTAFYLCASSRGGGAYNEQFFGPGTRLTVL.

V gene TRBV7-2 combines with J gene TRBJ2-5; 7 bases line up with TRBD1. Germline V gives CDR1 SGHTA, CDR2 FQGNSA. This CDR3 region has 14 residues. With 1 base clipped from V and 4 bases from J, the junction kept 3 bases outside the gene matches. DNA of the CDR3: TGTGCCAGCAGCTTAGTGGGACAGAGAGAGACCCAGTACTTC. It specifies CASSLVGQRETQYF.

V is TRBV7-9 and J is TRBJ2-3; 11 bases are a match to TRBD2. Germline loops: CDR1 SEHNR, CDR2 FQNEAQ (reference sequence). V lost 5 bases and J lost 3; bases outside the gene matches: 7. CDR3 length: 16 residues. The CDR3 nucleotides are TGTGCCAGCAGCCAAATAGCGGGAGGGCCGACAGATACGCAGTATTTT. It codes for CASSQIAGGPTDTQYF.

The rearrangement links TRBV19 to TRBJ1-1; possibly TRBD1 for D (6 bases). V was cut by 7 bases and J by 3 bases, with 18 bases left in between. The CDR3 sequence is 15 residues long. Germline V gene sequence: CDR1 LNHDA, CDR2 SQIVND (reference sequence). CDR3 sequence (DNA): TGTGCCAGTAATGCCGGGACAACGGCCTACACTGAAGCTTTCTTT. Its translation: CASNAGTTAYTEAFF.

The V call is TRBV7-2, the J call TRBJ2-7; tentative D call: TRBD1 (6 bases). Germline V gene lookup returns CDR1 SGHTA and CDR2 FQGNSA. V shed 0 bases and J shed 2 bases, with 8 bases lying between them. The length of the CDR3 is 14 residues. CDR3 DNA sequence: TGTGCCAGCAGCTTAGCGTGGACAGCCTACGAGCAGTACTTC. Translated, it gives CASSLAWTAYEQYF.

The rearrangement uses TRBV9 and TRBJ2-3, with 9 bases that match TRBD1. The junction had 5 bases not matched to a gene; V was cut back by 3 bases and J by 3 bases. The CDR3 has 15 residues. Germline CDR1 reads SGDLS; CDR2 reads YYNGEE. The CDR3 sequence: CASSDRQGVTDTQYF. For the CDR3, the DNA is TGTGCCAGCAGCGACCGACAGGGGGTGACAGATACGCAGTATTTT.

V is TRBV30 and J is TRBJ2-1; unclear D gene. With 0 bases removed from V and 8 bases from J, the gap between germline ends came to 11 bases. This CDR3 has 13 amino acids. CDR1 and CDR2 (germline): GTSNPN, SVGIG (reference sequence). CDR3: CAWSVRRWDEQFF. As DNA, the CDR3 is TGTGCCTGGAGTGTAAGGCGGTGGGATGAGCAGTTCTTC.

DNA for the CDR3: TGTGCCAGCAGCTCGGACAGCCTCGAGACCCAGTACTTC. Encoded protein: CASSSDSLETQYF. The V call is TRBV7-3, the J call TRBJ2-5; a possible D gene is TRBD1 (6 bases). The length of the CDR3 is 13 residues. The germline V gene encodes CDR1 SGHTA and CDR2 FQGTGA. V was trimmed by 4 bases and J by 5 bases, leaving 11 bases between them. The whole variable domain, remainder taken from reference TRBV7-3 and TRBJ2-5, is GAGVSQTPSNKVTEKGKYVELRCDPISGHTALYWYRQSLGQGPEFLIYFQGTGAADDSGLPNDRFFAVRPEGSVSTLKIQRTERGDSAVYLCASSSDSLETQYFGPGTRLLVL.

The J gene is TRBJ2-5, the V gene TRBV16; D is possibly TRBD2 (6 bases). Germline loops: CDR1 KGHSY, CDR2 FQNENV. The ends were cut back, 3 bases at V and 4 bases at J, with 12 bases in the middle. CDR3 length: 14 amino acids. The DNA of the CDR3 is TGTGCCAGCAGCCAGGGGGGAAGAAGAGAGACCCAGTACTTC. This codes for CASSQGGRRETQYF.

The CDR3 bases are TGTGCCAGCAGCCAACGGACAGGGATTAGCTACACCTTC. This codes for CASSQRTGISYTF. The rearrangement links TRBV28 to TRBJ1-2; 8 nucleotides match TRBD1. Trimming removed 6 bases from V and 9 bases from J; junction bases left unmatched: 9. Germline V CDR1 and CDR2: MDHEN, SYDVKM. There are 13 residues in the CDR3.

This clone was counted once. V and J are TRBV2 and TRBJ1-5, with D unclear. Germline CDR1 and CDR2: SNHLY and FYNNEI. The V end was cut by 6 bases, the J end by 2 bases, with 11 bases between. The CDR3 extends over 14 amino acids. The CDR3 DNA sequence: TGTGCCAGCAGCGACCGGGGAGGCAATCAGCCCCAGCATTTT. This gives the protein CASSDRGGNQPQHF.

This chain uses TRBV4-1 with TRBJ1-5; D unclear. The germline V gene has CDR1 MGHRA and CDR2 YSYEKL. The V end lost 1 base, the J end lost 4 bases, and 11 bases lay between the germline ends. The CDR3 extends over 15 amino acids. CDR3 region: CASSQVEAGNQPQHF. CDR3 nucleotides: TGCGCCAGCAGCCAAGTAGAGGCGGGTAATCAGCCCCAGCATTTT.

This CDR3 is CASSLEGGLRQETQYF. The CDR3, as DNA: TGCGCCAGCAGCTTGGAAGGGGGTCTACGCCAAGAGACCCAGTACTTC. The genes are TRBV5-1 and TRBJ2-5; a possible D gene is TRBD1 (6 bases). V lost 0 bases and J 1 base, leaving 13 bases between the germline ends. Germline V gene lookup returns CDR1 SGHRS and CDR2 YFSETQ. The CDR3 is 16 amino acids.

The chain has TRBV4-2 and TRBJ1-5, with 7 bases that match TRBD1. The CDR3 covers 15 residues. With V trimmed by 2 bases and J by 4 bases, 5 bases remained unmatched. CDR1 is LGHNA, CDR2 YNFKEQ, per germline. CDR3 in DNA: TGTGCCAGCAGCCAAAAACTACAGGGGAATCAGCCCCAGCATTTT. It yields the protein CASSQKLQGNQPQHF.